A selection of T cell receptor beta chains follows, all from one sample in a study of T cell responses to AZD1222 COVID-19 vaccine. The protocol was immunoSEQ multiplex PCR, while the TCRdb copy is restricted to in-frame clones and leaves out a portion. Among approximately 190,000 clones, more than 75% were seen once, and the ten largest hold roughly 0.99%. Sequencing used peripheral blood, obtained on day 0 of AZD1222 vaccination. These receptors were obtained from an adult in good health. CDR3s include the opening cysteine and the closing phenylalanine or tryptophan. A D gene is named only where the DNA matches it firmly. Expanded clones get a size class; other rows say once, few or many, or leave the size out.

>TRBV7-2|-|-|TRBJ1-6
TGTGCCAGCAGCCCTATGGGGGTGGGTGATTCACCCCTCCACTTT
CASSPMGVGDSPLHF
>TRBV5-1|-|TRBD1|TRBJ1-3
TGCGCCAGCACTATTGAACCGACCGGGACAGGGACTGGAAACACCATATATTTT
CASTIEPTGTGTGNTIYF
>TRBV3-1/TRBV3-2|-|-|TRBJ1-6
TGTGCCAGCAGCCAAGATTGGTTTAGTTGGCGAGGCCCCTATAATTCACCCCTCCACTTT
CASSQDWFSWRGPYNSPLHF
>TRBV5-8|-|-|TRBJ1-6
TGTGCCAGCAGCCTGGTTGGCTCACCCCTCCACTTT
CASSLVGSPLHF
>TRBV28|once|-|TRBJ2-7
TGTGCCAGCAGTTTTCTGGGGACCCGAATCAACTTC
CASSFLGTRINF
>TRBV5-1|-|-|TRBJ1-2
TGCGCCAGCAGCTTGAGCCTGGCCGAGGGAGGCTACACCTTC
CASSLSLAEGGYTF
>TRBV11-3|-|-|TRBJ2-5
TGTGCCAGCAGCTTACCCGGTACGGACCAAGAGACCCAGTACTTC
CASSLPGTDQETQYF
>TRBV7-9|-|-|TRBJ1-4
TGTGCCAGCAGCTTATTCCTAAGGGAGAGGGAAAAACTGTTTTTT
CASSLFLREREKLFF
>TRBV11-3|-|-|TRBJ2-1
TGTGCCAGCAGCTTAGCGGCGGGCCTTTCCTACAATGAGCAGTTCTTC
CASSLAAGLSYNEQFF
>TRBV15|-|-|TRBJ2-2
TGTGCCACCAGCAGACGCGGATTCACCGGGGAGCTGTTTTTT
CATSRRGFTGELFF
>TRBV4-3|once|-|TRBJ2-7
TGCGCCAGCAGCCAAAGGGGGGCAACCTACGAGCAGTACTTC
CASSQRGATYEQYF
>TRBV28|once|TRBD1|TRBJ1-1
TGTGCCAGCACCACAGGCACAGGGGGTTTTTGGGCCACTGAAGCTTTCTTT
CASTTGTGGFWATEAFF
>TRBV24-1|-|TRBD1|TRBJ2-7
TGTGCCACCAGTGATTTGCCGGACCAACAGGGGACGGAGTACGAGCAGTACTTC
CATSDLPDQQGTEYEQYF
>TRBV4-3|few|-|TRBJ1-5
TGCGCCAGCAGCCAAGATCGAGGTCAGCCCCAGCATTTT
CASSQDRGQPQHF
>TRBV19|-|-|TRBJ2-1
TGTGCCAGTAGTATTCAACAGGGATCGTATGAGCAGTTCTTC
CASSIQQGSYEQFF
>TRBV18|-|-|TRBJ2-5
TGTGCCAGCTCAACAGGGGCGGGGGAGACCCAGTACTTC
CASSTGAGETQYF
>TRBV6-2/TRBV6-3|-|-|TRBJ1-2
TGTGCCAGCAGTTACTCGGCAGGCTCGAATGGCTACACCTTC
CASSYSAGSNGYTF
>TRBV5-4|few|-|TRBJ1-2
TGTGCCAGCAGATCTACAGGGATACATGGCTACACCTTC
CASRSTGIHGYTF
>TRBV5-4|once|TRBD2|TRBJ2-1
TGTGCCAGCAGCTTGACGCTAGCGGGAATATTAATGTATGAGCAGTTCTTC
CASSLTLAGILMYEQFF
>TRBV4-2|-|TRBD1|TRBJ1-1
TGTGCCAGCCAGATGGGACAGTTAAACACTGAAGCTTTCTTT
CASQMGQLNTEAFF
>TRBV2|-|-|TRBJ2-3
TGTGCCAGCGGACCCTCGAAGCGGGATACGCAGTATTTT
CASGPSKRDTQYF
>TRBV7-6|-|-|TRBJ2-3
TGTGCCAGCAGCTTAGCGGCTTCAGAGTTCACAGATACGCAGTATTTT
CASSLAASEFTDTQYF
>TRBV5-6|-|-|TRBJ2-7
TGTGCCAGCAGCTTGGCCAGGGAGAACGGGGGCTACGAGCAGTACTTC
CASSLARENGGYEQYF
>TRBV6-1|-|TRBD2|TRBJ2-1
TGTGCCAGCAGTGGCTCCCGGGACTATAGCTCCTACAATGAGCAGTTCTTC
CASSGSRDYSSYNEQFF
>TRBV5-1|-|-|TRBJ2-3
TGCGCCAGCAGCTTGGAGGATACGCAGTATTTT
CASSLEDTQYF
>TRBV19|-|-|TRBJ2-7
TGTGCCAGTAGTATGTCGGGCTACGAGCAGTACTTC
CASSMSGYEQYF
>TRBV4-3|-|-|TRBJ2-7
TGCGCCAGCAGCCAATGGGCGGACAGCTACGAGCAGTACTTC
CASSQWADSYEQYF
>TRBV15|-|TRBD1|TRBJ1-2
TGTGCCACCAGCAGACTTTCCGGGACAGGGCACTATGGCTACACCTTC
CATSRLSGTGHYGYTF
>TRBV5-1|-|-|TRBJ2-5
TGCGCCAGCAGCTTGGAAAGCGGCTTGGGGACCCAGTACTTC
CASSLESGLGTQYF
>TRBV6-6|-|-|TRBJ2-1
TGTGCCAGCAGTTACTCGGGGGCAAAAGGTGAGCAGTTCTTC
CASSYSGAKGEQFF
>TRBV5-5|-|-|TRBJ2-1
TGTGCCAGCAGCTTGGTTATAGGGGGGCAGGGTGCCCGCAATGAGCAGTTCTTC
CASSLVIGGQGARNEQFF